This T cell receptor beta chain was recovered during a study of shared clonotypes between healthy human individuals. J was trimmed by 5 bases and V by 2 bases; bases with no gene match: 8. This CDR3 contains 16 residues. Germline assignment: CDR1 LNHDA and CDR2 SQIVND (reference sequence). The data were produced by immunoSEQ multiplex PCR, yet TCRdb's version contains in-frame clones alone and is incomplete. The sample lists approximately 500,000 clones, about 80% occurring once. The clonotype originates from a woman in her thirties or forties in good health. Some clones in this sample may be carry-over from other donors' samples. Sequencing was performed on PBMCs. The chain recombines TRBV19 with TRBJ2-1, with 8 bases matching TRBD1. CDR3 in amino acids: CASSIQGALSDNEQFF. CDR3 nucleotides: TGTGCCAGTAGTATACAGGGGGCTTTGTCGGACAATGAGCAGTTCTTC.